What follows are 21 T cell receptor beta chains derived from one specimen sequenced in a study of T cells in women clearing cervical HPV infection. TCRdb's table, derived via immunoSEQ multiplex PCR, lists solely in-frame clones and lacks some. There are some 43,000 clones in the sample, with approximately 1% held by the top ten. Material for sequencing was blood buffy coat. The receptors shown here come from a woman between 18 and 70 years old with a cervical HPV16 infection that either progressed to CIN3+ or cleared (not recorded which).

CDR3 DNA, as far as it was read: TGTGCCAGCAGTGAATACAGCTCTGTCCACCCAGTCTCACCG. It codes for CASSEYSSVHPVSP. The full CDR3 is CASSEYSSVHPVSPLFF. The chain joins TRBV6-1 to TRBJ2-2; D ambiguous. The read ends 3 residues shy of where the CDR3 ends; the end is completed using the germline J gene. The germline gives CDR1 MNHNS, CDR2 SASEGT. The CDR3 loop spans 17 amino acids.

Concerning this clone itself: The read ends 3 residues shy of where the CDR3 ends; the end is completed using the germline J gene. This chain connects TRBV2 to TRBJ1-4, with a weak D call TRBD1 (6 bases). Germline values: CDR1 SNHLY, CDR2 FYNNEI. This CDR3 comprises 14 residues. CDR3 sequence reads: CASGGGSYNSPLFF. The covered CDR3 bases are TGTGCCAGTGGTGGGGGCTCCTATAATTCACCA.

In regard to this clone: The read finishes 3 residues shy of the CDR3 end, and the germline J gene is used to complete it. The V gene is TRBV18, the J gene TRBJ2-4; TRBD1 aligns across 7 bases. CDR1 KGHSH and CDR2 LQKENI come from the germline V gene. This CDR3 has 16 residues. The chain's CDR3 is CASSPTTGQVNYGQYF. The sequenced CDR3 bases are TGTGCCAGCTCACCTACCACCGGACAGGTTAACTATGGT.

A remark on this clone: Read data end 3 residues before the CDR3 end; the end is taken from the germline J gene. The rearrangement links TRBV18 to TRBJ1-4; D remains unclear. The CDR3 spans 20 residues. Trimming removed 0 bases at V and 4 bases at J, with 24 bases between. The germline V gene encodes CDR1 KGHSH and CDR2 LQKENI. The CDR3 DNA, read in part, is TGTGCCAGCTCACCACCGGATCGGTGGCTGGCAGCCAGGCATAATGAAAAA. This encodes CASSPPDRWLAARHNEK. The whole CDR3 reads CASSPPDRWLAARHNEKLFF.

Turning to this clone: Germline is not matched at one junction end, which may reflect a read error. The DNA ends 3 residues before the CDR3 does, and the rest of the CDR3 is filled in from the germline J gene. The chain couples TRBV6-1 to TRBJ1-2, with TRBD1 matching 7 bases. From germline, CDR1 is MNHNS and CDR2 SASEGT. This CDR3 has 15 amino acids. The CDR3 reads CASGEARTGFYGYTF. Partial CDR3 DNA: TGTGCCAGCGGTGAAGCTCGGACAGGATTCTATGGC.

With regard to this clone: The read ends 3 residues early relative to the CDR3; the germline J gene fills the gap. J is TRBJ1-6 and V is TRBV13; 8 bases align to TRBD1. The CDR3 totals 15 residues. V shed 5 bases, J shed 6 bases, and the junction held 6 bases outside the gene matches. Germline CDR1 reads PRHDT; CDR2 reads FYEKMQ (reference sequence). CDR3 loop: CASSLQGVVNSPLHF. The CDR3 DNA, read in part, is TGTGCCAGCAGCCTACAGGGGGTAGTTAATTCACCC.

About this clone: The read terminates 3 residues before the CDR3 end, so the remaining end is supplied by the germline J gene. The chain has TRBV7-7 and TRBJ2-3, with 7 nucleotides matching TRBD1. The CDR3 spans 13 residues. The germline V gene encodes CDR1 SSHAT and CDR2 FNYEAQ (reference sequence). CDR3 DNA (partial): TGTGCCAGCAGTTCTGACAGGGCCGAGACG. Translated: CASSSDRAET. The CDR3 in full is CASSSDRAETQYF. Full variable domain (rest looked up from reference TRBV7-7 and TRBJ2-3): GAGVSQSPRYKVTKRGQDVTLRCDPISSHATLYWYQQALGQGPEFLTYFNYEAQPDKSGLPSDRFSAERPEGSISTLTIQRTEQRDSAMYRCASSSDRAETQYFGPGTRLTVL.

The chain's CDR3 is CASRPGQPYNEQFF. The sequenced part of the CDR3 DNA is TGTGCCAGCAGACCTGGACAGCCCTACAATGAG. The genes are TRBV7-9 and TRBJ2-1; perhaps TRBD1 as D (6 bases). The DNA ends 3 residues before the CDR3 does, and the rest of the CDR3 is filled in from the germline J gene. The CDR3 spans 14 residues. Germline CDR1 and CDR2: SEHNR and FQNEAQ (reference sequence). Trimming removed 6 bases from V and 2 bases from J, with 11 bases in between.

A note on this clone: The sequence runs out 3 residues before the end of the CDR3; the remainder is reconstructed from the germline J gene. The chain employs TRBV2 and TRBJ1-2; a weak D match, TRBD1 (6 bases). Germline assignment: CDR1 SNHLY and CDR2 FYNNEI. CDR3 length: 13 residues. Trimming stripped 10 bases from V and 1 base from J, with 13 bases between. The part of the CDR3 DNA that was read is TGTGCCACTCGAAAGGGGGTTAACTATGGC. Its translation is CATRKGVNYG. The CDR3 in its entirety is CATRKGVNYGYTF.

About this clone itself: The CDR3 end falls 3 residues outside the read, so it is completed with the germline J gene. The genes are TRBV10-3 and TRBJ2-2; 7 positions match TRBD2. Germline CDR1 reads ENHRY; CDR2 reads SYGVKD. Trimming cost V 3 bases and J 5 bases; bases outside gene matches: 9. The CDR3 consists of 16 residues. The covered CDR3 bases are TGTGCCATCAGTGAATCTGGGCTAGCGGTGACCGGGGAG. This encodes CAISESGLAVTGE. The full CDR3 sequence reads CAISESGLAVTGELFF.

On this clone itself: The CDR3 goes on 3 residues after the read ends, and that part is filled in from the germline J gene. The chain uses TRBV19 and TRBJ2-7; TRBD1 agrees at 7 bases. J was trimmed by 3 bases and V by 8 bases; bases with no gene match: 7. This CDR3 is 13 amino acids long. CDR1 LNHDA and CDR2 SQIVND come from the germline V gene (reference sequence). CDR3 residues: CASARTGSYEQYF. Partial CDR3 DNA: TGTGCCAGTGCTCGGACAGGAAGCTACGAG.

With respect to this clone: The sequence runs out 3 residues before the end of the CDR3; the remainder is reconstructed from the germline J gene. The rearrangement joins TRBV11-2 to TRBJ1-6; D gene ambiguous. The germline V gene has CDR1 SGHAT and CDR2 FQNNGV. The V gene lost 6 bases and the J gene lost 2 bases, with 8 bases spanning the gap. CDR3 length equals 14 residues. CDR3 protein: CASSFQAYNSPLHF. CDR3 DNA (partial): TGTGCCAGCAGTTTCCAGGCCTATAATTCACCC.

Turning to this clone: The read finishes 3 residues shy of the CDR3 end, and the germline J gene is used to complete it. The V and J genes are TRBV20-1 and TRBJ2-2; D is possibly TRBD1 or TRBD2 (5 bases each). Per the germline V gene, CDR1 is DFQATT and CDR2 is SNEGSKA (reference sequence). CDR3 length equals 13 residues. This CDR3 is CSAIEGRANVLFF. CDR3 DNA (partial): TGCAGTGCTATCGAGGGCAGGGCCAACGTG.

On this clone itself: With the read ending 3 residues before the CDR3 end, the germline J gene is used to fill in that end. The V gene is TRBV13, the J gene TRBJ1-5; D is ambiguous. CDR3 length equals 14 residues. Germline V CDR1 and CDR2: PRHDT, FYEKMQ (reference sequence). V was pared by 0 bases and J by 2 bases, with 5 bases between. The CDR3 sequence is CASSLGLGNQPQHF. The DNA read from the CDR3 is TGTGCCAGCAGCTTAGGTCTTGGCAATCAGCCC.

Concerning this clone itself: Sequencing ends 3 residues short of the CDR3 end; the germline J gene provides the rest. This chain links TRBV6-7 with TRBJ1-4; no clear D gene. TRBV6-7 carries the ORF label, with uncertain function. The CDR3 extends over 16 amino acids. Between the trimmed V and J ends, which lost 0 bases and 4 bases, there was a span of 12 bases. The CDR3 bases that were read are TGTGCCAGCAGTTACTCCAGAACAGCCGGTAATGAAAAA. This sequence encodes CASSYSRTAGNEK. Given in full, the CDR3 is CASSYSRTAGNEKLFF.

The part of the CDR3 DNA that was read is TGTGCCAGTATCCCTCAGAGTGATCTTTACACTGAA. Residues: CASIPQSDLYTE. The full CDR3 protein is CASIPQSDLYTEAFF. The chain recombines TRBV19 with TRBJ1-1, with no clear D. The read gets to within 3 residues of the CDR3 end, and the germline J gene fills in the rest. The CDR3 totals 15 residues. Trimming stripped 7 bases from V and 3 bases from J, with 18 bases between. The germline V gene encodes CDR1 LNHDA and CDR2 SQIVND (reference sequence).

As to this clone: The read comes to an end 3 residues before the CDR3 does, leaving the germline J gene to fill in the end. This chain links TRBV10-3 with TRBJ1-6; D is possibly TRBD1 (5 bases). V lost 6 bases to trimming and J lost 10 bases, with 16 bases between them. The CDR3 covers 14 residues. CDR1 and CDR2 from the germline V gene are ENHRY and SYGVKD. CDR3 in amino acids: CAIRPGQGVSPLHF. The covered CDR3 bases are TGTGCCATCAGGCCCGGGCAGGGAGTCTCACCC.

Regarding this clone: Coverage ceases 3 residues before the CDR3 finishes, and the germline J gene fills in the end. This chain connects TRBV4-2 to TRBJ2-3, with 10 bases fitting TRBD2. With V trimmed by 2 bases and J by 1 base, 3 bases remained unmatched. The CDR3 is 16 amino acids. Per germline, CDR1 LGHNA and CDR2 YNFKEQ. The part of the CDR3 DNA that was read is TGTGCCAGCAGCCAATGGCTAGCGGGGGGCACAGATACG. It yields the protein CASSQWLAGGTDT. The full CDR3 protein is CASSQWLAGGTDTQYF.

The CDR3 bases that were read are TGTGCCAGCAGCTCCCCCGGACTCTCTGGAAACACC. It specifies CASSSPGLSGNT. In full, the CDR3 is CASSSPGLSGNTIYF. The rearrangement uses TRBV5-8 and TRBJ1-3; no definite D call. The missing CDR3 end, 3 residues past where the read stops, is filled in from the germline J gene. This CDR3 has 15 residues. The germline V gene has CDR1 SGHTS and CDR2 YDEGEE. The V gene lost 3 bases and the J gene lost 0 bases, with 10 bases spanning the gap.

As concerns this clone: The read gets to within 3 residues of the CDR3 end, and the germline J gene fills in the rest. V usage is TRBV5-1 and J usage is TRBJ1-6; possible D gene TRBD1, 5 bases. V lost 6 bases to trimming and J lost 7 bases, with 17 bases between them. The CDR3 is 15 amino acids. Germline CDR1 reads SGHRS; CDR2 reads YFSETQ. The CDR3 bases that were read are TGCGCCAGCACCCAGGGCGGGGTTCACAATTCACCC. Translation gives CASTQGGVHNSP. The entire CDR3 reads CASTQGGVHNSPLHF. Using reference TRBV5-1 and TRBJ1-6 for the parts outside the CDR3, the full variable domain is KAGVTQTPRYLIKTRGQQVTLSCSPISGHRSVSWYQQTPGQGLQFLFEYFSETQRNKGNFPGRFSGRQFSNSRSEMNVSTLELGDSALYLCASTQGGVHNSPLHFGNGTRLTVT.

A note on this clone: The read gets to within 3 residues of the CDR3 end, and the germline J gene fills in the rest. This chain joins TRBV5-1 and TRBJ1-1, with D possibly TRBD1 on 6 matching bases. This CDR3 is 18 amino acids long. The V gene's germline CDR1 is SGHRS and CDR2 YFSETQ. V lost 0 bases and J lost 1, with 19 bases in between. Incomplete CDR3 DNA: TGCGCCAGCAGCTTGGACATCCACATCCCGACAGGGAACACTGAA. Amino acid sequence: CASSLDIHIPTGNTE. Given in full, the CDR3 is CASSLDIHIPTGNTEAFF.